The text below deals with one TCR beta chain. Construction of TCR beta libraries relied on iRepertoire HTBI primers and on Arm-PCR targeting CDR3 regions. TCRdb re-called the multiplex PCR reads with MiXCR, one entry per CDR3 protein. The profile shows hundreds of thousands of distinct CDR3 sequences, 16% of them singletons. This specimen comes from a study of regulatory T cells in long-lasting Graves disease. The time point denotes: newly diagnosed GD, antithyroid drugs for less than 3 months. The TCR library was prepared using RNA isolated from PBMCs. V shed 5 bases and J shed 9 bases, with 10 bases lying between them. From germline, CDR1 is SGHTA and CDR2 FQGNSA. CDR3 length: 11 residues. In addition, the sample was reused for a study of T cells in Graves' hyperthyroidism and ophthalmopathy.

The TCR comes from a woman aged 30 to 39 with Graves disease. Source: peripheral blood mononuclear cells (PBMCs), taken at new diagnosis, from a patient treated with antithyroid drugs. The chain uses TRBV7-2 and TRBJ2-5, with D unresolved. The CDR3 region has the DNA TGTGCCAGCAGCCCGCTTGATCCCCAGTACTTC. This translates into CASSPLDPQYF.